The rows below give T cell receptor beta chains drawn from one sample of a study of blood T cell repertoires in COVID-19. TCRdb's copy holds only in-frame clones and misses some; the assay was immunoSEQ multiplex PCR. Of fewer than 65,000 clones in the sample, around four fifths were seen once. The sample taken for sequencing was peripheral blood. The receptors were sampled from a human donor in a cohort sampled during active COVID-19. The CDR3 runs from the conserved cysteine through the conserved F or W. The order of the fields is J gene, V gene, CDR3 protein.

j_call: TRBJ1-5
v_call: TRBV28
cdr3_aa: CASSSTGIGQPQHF

j_call: TRBJ2-2
v_call: TRBV5-1
cdr3_aa: CASSFLAGELFF

j_call: TRBJ2-2
v_call: TRBV7-9
cdr3_aa: CASSLLTVAGELFF

j_call: TRBJ2-2
v_call: TRBV14
cdr3_aa: CASSEIRQTGELFF

j_call: TRBJ1-6
v_call: TRBV11-2
cdr3_aa: CASSPDSLNSPLHF

j_call: TRBJ2-1
v_call: TRBV5-1
cdr3_aa: CASSWGQGTEQFF

j_call: TRBJ2-2
v_call: TRBV5-1
cdr3_aa: CASRDPQVANTGELFF

j_call: TRBJ1-3
v_call: TRBV6-5
cdr3_aa: CASSRTGAANTIYF

j_call: TRBJ1-1
v_call: TRBV3-1/TRBV3-2
cdr3_aa: CASSQRQGAEAFF

j_call: TRBJ2-5
v_call: TRBV3-1/TRBV3-2
cdr3_aa: CASSQNPGLARGGTQYF

j_call: TRBJ2-4
v_call: TRBV28
cdr3_aa: CASRDSGNIQYF

j_call: TRBJ1-1
v_call: TRBV30
cdr3_aa: CAWKPPEGAYTEAFF

j_call: TRBJ2-3
v_call: TRBV5-1
cdr3_aa: CASSLGTRGDTQYF

j_call: TRBJ2-7
v_call: TRBV5-1
cdr3_aa: CASSKVDSEQYF

j_call: TRBJ2-3
v_call: TRBV25-1
cdr3_aa: CASSEQQGAGTDTQYF

j_call: TRBJ1-2
v_call: TRBV5-5
cdr3_aa: CASNSGQTDYGYTF

j_call: TRBJ1-1
v_call: TRBV18
cdr3_aa: CASSSKSNTEAFF

j_call: TRBJ2-5
v_call: TRBV29-1
cdr3_aa: CSVENRGRVSGETQYF

j_call: TRBJ2-1
v_call: TRBV5-1
cdr3_aa: CASSPRWAGGDYNEQFF

j_call: TRBJ1-1
v_call: TRBV3-1/TRBV3-2
cdr3_aa: CASSPQQGAGGKAFF

j_call: TRBJ1-6
v_call: TRBV18
cdr3_aa: CASSPGRQTNSPLHF

j_call: TRBJ2-3
v_call: TRBV11-3
cdr3_aa: CASSPSGGGTDTQYF

j_call: TRBJ1-5
v_call: TRBV6-1
cdr3_aa: CASSEGGYQPQHF

j_call: TRBJ1-5
v_call: TRBV21-1
cdr3_aa: CASSKNKGQGASRQPQHF

j_call: TRBJ2-2
v_call: TRBV5-1
cdr3_aa: CASSLGAANTGELFF

j_call: TRBJ2-3
v_call: TRBV9
cdr3_aa: CASSTRVAGGLDTQYF

j_call: TRBJ1-4
v_call: TRBV7-9
cdr3_aa: CASSLVQVINEKLFF

j_call: TRBJ2-5
v_call: TRBV25-1
cdr3_aa: CATKQGGASKETQYF

j_call: TRBJ2-5
v_call: TRBV18
cdr3_aa: CASSPPVRETQYF

j_call: TRBJ2-3
v_call: TRBV2
cdr3_aa: CASSVNRGTDTQYF

j_call: TRBJ1-5
v_call: TRBV7-2
cdr3_aa: CASSLAGTGNQPQHF

j_call: TRBJ2-3
v_call: TRBV7-9
cdr3_aa: CASSLDRTSTDTQYF

j_call: TRBJ2-3
v_call: TRBV4-3
cdr3_aa: CASSQGPAGGLSTDTQYF

j_call: TRBJ2-7
v_call: TRBV28
cdr3_aa: CASNPSGRSRSSYEQYF

j_call: TRBJ1-3
v_call: TRBV15
cdr3_aa: CATSGGQVLSGNTIYF

j_call: TRBJ1-4
v_call: TRBV6-5
cdr3_aa: CASSYSIAGGEKLFF

j_call: TRBJ1-2
v_call: TRBV5-1
cdr3_aa: CASSLPGTGDNGYTF

j_call: TRBJ1-5
v_call: TRBV30
cdr3_aa: CAWSPGQGNQPQHF

j_call: TRBJ2-6
v_call: TRBV28
cdr3_aa: CASSLSGAGANVLTF

j_call: TRBJ2-7
v_call: TRBV6-2/TRBV6-3
cdr3_aa: CASSYSDRGGQYF

j_call: TRBJ1-1
v_call: TRBV18
cdr3_aa: CASQRQGEAFF

j_call: TRBJ1-6
v_call: TRBV3-1/TRBV3-2
cdr3_aa: CASSQVRQGSSYNSPLHF

j_call: TRBJ2-1
v_call: TRBV12-5
cdr3_aa: CASGLSGGAYEQFF

j_call: TRBJ1-4
v_call: TRBV7-9
cdr3_aa: CASSLVGRGSNEKLFF

j_call: TRBJ1-3
v_call: TRBV10-3
cdr3_aa: CAISDPTGSGGNTIYF

j_call: TRBJ1-3
v_call: TRBV2
cdr3_aa: CASSAGLTGNTIYF

j_call: TRBJ2-2
v_call: TRBV6-5
cdr3_aa: CASTRSSGGTGELFF